This TCR beta chain was documented in a study of Ad26.COV2.S vaccination and SARS-CoV-2 variants. At the level of the study: Donor got 5x10^10 or 1x10^11 viral particles of Ad26.COV2.S.

Treatment of the sample: around 19 received Ad26.COV2.S at low or high dose, single or two shots; about five received placebo; per-sample allocation not given. Each sample was drawn 63 days after the first injection (of vaccine or placebo). This adult donor, from Boston, was 18-55 years old. The assay was immunoSEQ multiplex PCR, and TCRdb's table has in-frame clones only and misses some. Of about 480,000 clones listed, around nine tenths were seen once; the top ten hold roughly 13%. CDR1 is SGHNT, CDR2 YENEEA, per germline. The ends were cut back, 4 bases at V and 8 bases at J, with 18 bases in the middle. The CDR3 runs 15 residues. In its sample, this clone was seen once.

The chain is built from TRBV11-3 and TRBJ2-1; D tentatively reads TRBD1 or TRBD2 (7 bases each). Source: peripheral blood, taken in a trial of Ad26.COV2.S vaccine versus placebo. The sequence came from a person aged 18 to 65 who received the Ad26.COV2.S COVID-19 vaccine or a placebo. The CDR3 spells CASSWRGRGRDEQFF. CDR3 coding DNA: TGTGCCAGCAGCTGGCGTGGGAGGGGGCGCGATGAGCAGTTCTTC. Looking up the rest from reference TRBV11-3 and TRBJ2-1 gives the full variable domain: EAGVVQSPRYKIIEKKQPVAFWCNPISGHNTLYWYLQNLGQGPELLIRYENEEAVDDSQLPKDRFSAERLKGVDSTLKIQPAELGDSAVYLCASSWRGRGRDEQFFGPGTRLTVL.